The 30 T cell receptor beta chains presented below share a single source sample, sequenced in a study of blood T cells in healthy people across ages. Primed by a sample-barcoded 5' primer and a J-beta primer mix, a second PCR proceeded for about 6 to 11 cycles. TCRdb passed the 5' RACE reads through MiXCR, listing each CDR3 protein once. Of around 990,000 distinct CDR3 sequences detected, around 25% appear once; the ten largest clones hold around 0.75%. These records were also assigned to another study, of T cells of mothers and their children.

Sequencing was done on a sample of blood. The source is a girl aged 2 to 10 in good health.

The J gene is TRBJ2-7, the V gene TRBV9; D gene uncertain. This CDR3 comprises 17 residues. Trimming shortened V by 4 bases and J by 4 bases, and 24 bases separated the two germline ends. Germline CDR1 reads SGDLS; CDR2 reads YYNGEE. CDR3 sequence reads: CASSTPPREKGTYEQYF. The CDR3 DNA is TGTGCCAGCAGCACGCCCCCCCGAGAGAAAGGAACATACGAGCAGTACTTC.

The chain uses TRBV6-1 and TRBJ1-1; a possible D gene is TRBD1 (6 bases). Trimming removed 6 bases from V and 1 base from J, with 9 bases in between. The germline V gene encodes CDR1 MNHNS and CDR2 SASEGT. The CDR3 sequence is 13 residues long. The CDR3 DNA reads as TGTGCCAGCAGGGCGGACAGGAACACTGAAGCTTTCTTT. It yields the protein CASRADRNTEAFF.

This clonotype was seen more than once but under ten times. The chain employs TRBV7-8 and TRBJ2-6, with unresolved D. Germline loops: CDR1 SGHVS, CDR2 FQNEAQ. This CDR3 spans 19 amino acids. V was pared by 2 bases and J by 0 bases, with 17 bases between. CDR3: CASSLFVAYVSSGANVLTF. For the CDR3, the DNA is TGTGCCAGCAGCTTATTTGTAGCTTACGTCTCCTCTGGGGCCAACGTCCTGACTTTC.

This clonotype showed up just a few times. V gene TRBV25-1 combines with J gene TRBJ2-7; 8 nucleotides match TRBD1. V dropped 6 bases and J dropped 3; count of bases not matched to a gene: 4. Germline V lookup: CDR1 MGHDK, CDR2 SYGVNS. CDR3 size: 13 residues. In DNA, the CDR3 is TGTGCCAGCAGACGGGGACAGGACTACGAGCAGTACTTC. As protein: CASRRGQDYEQYF.

The rearrangement joins TRBV27 to TRBJ1-6, with D tentatively TRBD1 (6 bases). CDR1 and CDR2 (germline): MNHEY, SMNVEV (reference sequence). The CDR3 covers 13 residues. V gave up 5 bases and J gave up 11 bases, with 13 bases separating them. CDR3 sequence: CASSVDSPAPLHF. The DNA of the CDR3 is TGTGCCAGCAGTGTGGACAGCCCTGCACCCCTCCACTTT.

There are a few counts of this clonotype. V usage is TRBV29-1 and J usage is TRBJ2-6, with D unclear. The CDR3 runs to 12 residues. Trimming stripped 5 bases from V and 2 bases from J, with 4 bases between. Germline lookup yields CDR1 SQVTM and CDR2 ANQGSEA. CDR3 region: CSVFTGANVLTF. CDR3 in DNA: TGCAGCGTTTTTACTGGGGCCAACGTCCTGACTTTC. The complete variable domain, with remaining parts taken from reference TRBV29-1 and TRBJ2-6, reads SAVISQKPSRDICQRGTSLTIQCQVDSQVTMMFWYRQQPGQSLTLIATANQGSEATYESGFVIDKFPISRPNLTFSTLTVSNMSPEDSSIYLCSVFTGANVLTFGAGSRLTVL.

This rearrangement joins TRBV3-1 to TRBJ2-5, with a weak D call TRBD1 (5 bases). Near its end, the DNA agrees better with TRBJ2-1, so the J call may be wrong. Germline V gene data show CDR1 as LGHDT and CDR2 as YNNKEL (reference sequence). The CDR3 extends over 14 amino acids. In DNA, the CDR3 is TGTGCCAGCAGCCGACTTAGTAGGGGCAATGAGCAGTTCTTC. Translated: CASSRLSRGNEQFF.

This clonotype was observed a handful of times. This chain links TRBV20-1 with TRBJ1-2, with a possible D match to TRBD1 (5 bases). Germline CDR1 reads DFQATT; CDR2 reads SNEGSKA (reference sequence). Trimming removed 3 bases from V and 4 bases from J, with 12 bases in between. This CDR3 spans 13 amino acids. The CDR3 reads CSASDGGGYGYTF. CDR3 sequence (DNA): TGCAGTGCTAGCGATGGGGGAGGCTATGGCTACACCTTC.

This clonotype occurred a few times. The J gene is TRBJ2-5, the V gene TRBV28; the D is unclear. CDR3 length equals 12 residues. Germline V gene sequence: CDR1 MDHEN, CDR2 SYDVKM. V was clipped by 5 bases and J by 9 bases, with 13 bases between them. The CDR3, as DNA: TGTGCCAGCAGTCTCCCTAGGAAGTCCCAGTACTTC. Translating gives CASSLPRKSQYF.

The sample holds a few counts of this clonotype. The chain is built from TRBV28 and TRBJ2-1, with TRBD2 matching 7 bases. CDR3 length equals 16 residues. Germline V gene lookup returns CDR1 MDHEN and CDR2 SYDVKM. V lost 3 bases, J lost 2 bases, and 7 bases stayed unmatched. The CDR3: CASSFPERGPYNEQFF. The CDR3 DNA reads TGTGCCAGCAGTTTCCCGGAGCGGGGCCCCTACAATGAGCAGTTCTTC. The variable domain in full, completed from reference TRBV28 and TRBJ2-1, reads DVKVTQSSRYLVKRTGEKVFLECVQDMDHENMFWYRQDPGLGLRLIYFSYDVKMKEKGDIPEGYSVSREKKERFSLILESASTNQTSMYLCASSFPERGPYNEQFFGPGTRLTVL.

A few counts support this clonotype. CDR3 residues: CSVDAAAGGLSNYGYTF. CDR3 DNA sequence: TGCAGCGTTGATGCGGCGGCAGGGGGCCTTTCTAACTATGGCTACACCTTC. The chain joins TRBV29-1 to TRBJ1-2, with 8 bases fitting TRBD1. The ends lost 3 bases at V and 0 bases at J; junction bases unmatched: 12. In germline, CDR1 is SQVTM, CDR2 ANQGSEA. The CDR3 sequence is 17 residues long.

The DNA for the CDR3 is TGTGCCAGCAGCATGAGCAGGGTATTAGAGACCCAGTACTTC. Translated, it gives CASSMSRVLETQYF. This chain uses TRBV7-2 with TRBJ2-5; tentatively, D is TRBD1 (5 bases). The CDR3 is made up of 14 amino acids. V lost 5 bases and J 4 bases, leaving 14 bases between the germline ends. CDR1 is SGHTA and CDR2 is FQGNSA in the germline V gene.

The rearrangement joins TRBV7-6 to TRBJ2-3; TRBD1 matches 8 bases. The CDR3 spans 15 residues. Germline V CDR1 and CDR2: SGHVS, FNYEAQ. V lost 6 bases to trimming and J lost 5 bases; unmatched junction nucleotides: 10. The CDR3: CASRPDRGLKDTQYF. CDR3 sequence (DNA): TGTGCCAGCAGACCCGACAGGGGTTTAAAAGATACGCAGTATTTT. The variable domain in full, with the rest retrieved from reference TRBV7-6 and TRBJ2-3, is GAGVSQSPRYKVTKRGQDVALRCDPISGHVSLYWYRQALGQGPEFLTYFNYEAQQDKSGLPNDRFSAERPEGSISTLTIQRTEQRDSAMYRCASRPDRGLKDTQYFGPGTRLTVL.

This clonotype was counted only a few times. This chain connects TRBV5-1 to TRBJ2-3, with a tentative D call TRBD2 (6 bases). Germline V CDR1 and CDR2: SGHRS, YFSETQ. Trimming took off 2 bases at V and 6 bases at J, with 16 bases between the two ends. This CDR3 has 15 amino acids. In DNA, the CDR3 is TGCGCCAGCAGCTTCTCAGTGGGAGGTTTGGATACGCAGTATTTT. Protein: CASSFSVGGLDTQYF.

The CDR3 loop reads CASSFTLTGGDIQYF. The CDR3 DNA sequence: TGTGCCAGCAGCTTTACTCTAACGGGGGGGGACATTCAGTACTTC. The chain carries TRBV7-2 and TRBJ2-4; 8 positions agree with TRBD2. CDR3 length: 15 residues. Germline-derived CDR1 and CDR2 are SGHTA and FQGNSA. Losses at the gene ends were 3 bases for V and 8 bases for J; bases not matched to a gene: 9.

V usage is TRBV5-1 and J usage is TRBJ2-7; D assignment may be TRBD1 or TRBD2 (5 bases each). This CDR3 has 14 residues. CDR1 and CDR2 (germline): SGHRS, YFSETQ. Trimming took off 4 bases at V and 2 bases at J, with 13 bases between the two ends. CDR3 residues: CASSTGTLTYEQYF. CDR3 sequence (DNA): TGCGCCAGCAGCACCGGGACCCTAACCTACGAGCAGTACTTC. Full variable domain (outside the CDR3, taken from reference TRBV5-1 and TRBJ2-7): KAGVTQTPRYLIKTRGQQVTLSCSPISGHRSVSWYQQTPGQGLQFLFEYFSETQRNKGNFPGRFSGRQFSNSRSEMNVSTLELGDSALYLCASSTGTLTYEQYFGPGTRLTVT.

This clonotype was seen a few times. This sequence joins TRBV12-3 or TRBV12-4 and TRBJ2-3; a weak D match, TRBD2 (6 bases). The length of the CDR3 is 15 residues. Between the trimmed V and J ends, which lost 2 bases and 4 bases, there was a span of 13 bases. The CDR3 coding sequence is TGTGCCAGCAGTTTACTAGCGCACAGCGCAGATACGCAGTATTTT. The encoded protein is CASSLLAHSADTQYF.

This clonotype occurred a few times. The V and J genes are TRBV14 and TRBJ2-3; D ambiguous. Germline V gives CDR1 SGHDN, CDR2 FVKESK. The germline V and J ends were trimmed by 0 bases and 5 bases, with 6 bases remaining between them. This CDR3 region has 13 residues. The CDR3 DNA reads as TGTGCCAGCAGCCAAGAGGGTGGAGATACGCAGTATTTT. As protein: CASSQEGGDTQYF.

This clonotype was seen more than once but under ten times. This chain uses TRBV7-6 with TRBJ2-3, with 13 bases fitting TRBD2. The trim removed 5 bases at V and 4 bases at J, leaving 15 bases unmatched. This CDR3 is 19 amino acids long. The germline V gene encodes CDR1 SGHVS and CDR2 FNYEAQ. In DNA, the CDR3 is TGTGCCAGCAGCCCAAAGGCAGGACTAGCGGGAGTGGAGTCAGATACGCAGTATTTT. This encodes CASSPKAGLAGVESDTQYF.

The J gene is TRBJ2-5, the V gene TRBV4-1; D possibly corresponds to TRBD2 (6 bases). The end of the DNA is better explained by TRBJ2-1, so the J call may be wrong. The germline V gene has CDR1 MGHRA and CDR2 YSYEKL. CDR3 size: 14 residues. For the CDR3, the DNA is TGCGCCAGCAGCCCCCTCGGAGGGCCCAATGAGCAGTTCTTC. This gives the protein CASSPLGGPNEQFF.

This clonotype was picked up a small number of times. The genes are TRBV24-1 and TRBJ2-1; D possibly matches TRBD1 or TRBD2 (6 bases each). In germline, CDR1 is KGHDR, CDR2 SFDVKD. Trimming removed 1 base from V and 3 bases from J, with 12 bases in between. This CDR3 is 16 amino acids long. This CDR3 is CATSDLAGGLYNEQFF. Written as DNA, the CDR3 is TGTGCCACCAGTGATTTAGCCGGGGGCCTCTACAATGAGCAGTTCTTC.

The table lists this clonotype with a few counts. The chain carries TRBV24-1 and TRBJ2-3; TRBD1 matches at 8 bases. This CDR3 is built from 13 residues. Germline V gene data show CDR1 as KGHDR and CDR2 as SFDVKD. V was clipped by 9 bases and J by 5 bases; unmatched bases: 6. The CDR3 DNA reads TGTGCCACCTCGGACAGGGCCAAAGATACGCAGTATTTT. Translating gives CATSDRAKDTQYF.

This clonotype has just a few counts. V is TRBV29-1 and J is TRBJ1-1; D gene ambiguous. The CDR3 runs to 13 residues. V dropped 5 bases and J dropped 1 base, with 11 bases sitting between them. The germline V gene has CDR1 SQVTM and CDR2 ANQGSEA. CDR3 DNA sequence: TGCAGCGTTCTAGGTCCGGGGAACACTGAAGCTTTCTTT. This gives the protein CSVLGPGNTEAFF. Based on the CDR3 plus reference TRBV29-1 and TRBJ1-1, the full variable domain is SAVISQKPSRDICQRGTSLTIQCQVDSQVTMMFWYRQQPGQSLTLIATANQGSEATYESGFVIDKFPISRPNLTFSTLTVSNMSPEDSSIYLCSVLGPGNTEAFFGQGTRLTVV.

The V call is TRBV10-3, the J call TRBJ1-2, with D possibly being TRBD1 (5 bases). V shed 0 bases and J shed 7 bases, with 6 bases lying between them. This CDR3 comprises 12 residues. Germline CDR1 ENHRY, CDR2 SYGVKD. CDR3 residues: CAISESTVGYTF. CDR3 sequence (DNA): TGTGCCATCAGTGAGTCGACAGTTGGCTACACCTTC.

J is TRBJ1-2 and V is TRBV5-1; the D is unclear. The CDR3 length is 12 residues. V was trimmed by 4 bases and J by 7 bases, leaving 11 bases between them. From germline, CDR1 is SGHRS and CDR2 YFSETQ. CDR3 in amino acids: CASSVDGGGYTF. The CDR3 DNA reads as TGCGCCAGCAGCGTGGACGGCGGTGGCTACACCTTC.

In its sample, this clonotype was seen a few times. The rearrangement uses TRBV6-8 and TRBJ2-1; a possible D gene is TRBD2 (5 bases). Germline CDR1 is MNHGY and CDR2 is SAAAGT. The germline V and J ends were trimmed by 6 bases and 3 bases, with 21 bases remaining between them. The CDR3 covers 17 residues. The CDR3 here is CASSLTWGDCRYNEQFF. CDR3 nucleotides: TGTGCCAGCAGCCTCACGTGGGGAGATTGTCGCTACAATGAGCAGTTCTTC.

This clonotype was counted many times. This sequence joins TRBV6-6 and TRBJ1-5; D remains ambiguous. Trimming stripped 4 bases from V and 13 bases from J, with 11 bases between. The CDR3 spans 11 residues. CDR1 and CDR2 from the germline V gene are MNHNY and SVGAGI (reference sequence). Here the CDR3 DNA reads TGTGCCAGCAGTTCCCCAGCGTATCAGCATTTT. Its translation is CASSSPAYQHF.

This clonotype has a count of ten or more. The V gene is TRBV24-1, the J gene TRBJ2-3, with D hard to call. Germline V gene lookup returns CDR1 KGHDR and CDR2 SFDVKD. The V end lost 4 bases, the J end lost 2 bases, and 3 bases lay between the germline ends. The CDR3 has 12 amino acids. The CDR3: CATSDPTDTQYF. CDR3 nucleotide sequence: TGTGCCACCAGTGACCCCACAGATACGCAGTATTTT.

This clonotype was observed a handful of times. The chain uses TRBV7-2 and TRBJ2-5; D is perhaps TRBD2 (5 bases). V lost 1 base to trimming and J lost 6 bases, with 9 bases between them. CDR3 length: 13 residues. Germline CDR1 and CDR2: SGHTA and FQGNSA. The chain's CDR3 is CASSLDHGKTQYF. The CDR3 DNA follows: TGTGCCAGCAGCTTAGATCACGGGAAGACCCAGTACTTC.

This clonotype was observed a few times. The chain has TRBV6-2 or TRBV6-3 and TRBJ2-1, with 8 bases that match TRBD2. Trimming at V came to 5 bases and at J to 0 bases, leaving 6 bases not matched to a gene. The germline CDR1 and CDR2 sequences are MNHEY and SVGEGT. This CDR3 spans 16 amino acids. The CDR3 DNA reads TGTGCCAGCAGTACCGTAGCGGGGAGCTCCTACAATGAGCAGTTCTTC. Translation gives CASSTVAGSSYNEQFF.